The 3 T cell receptor beta chains given below trace back to one sample, sequenced in a study of cytomegalovirus exposure and HLA in healthy donors (dated by TCRdb to the late 2010s). The library relied on the immunoSEQ multiplex PCR assay. TCRdb re-hosts the immuneACCESS table, in-frame sequences only. Its copies lack some clones; in the studies checked, an unresolved V gene accounts for under half of them, and the cause for the rest is not known. Counted in this sample were approximately 240,000 clones; about 89% of them appeared once. The ten largest clones capture around 1.1% of the sample. Sequenced: PBMCs. Receptors were obtained from a woman younger than 30 in good health and CMV-seronegative.

The chain carries TRBV29-1 and TRBJ2-7; 9 bases line up with TRBD2. CDR1 and CDR2 (germline): SQVTM, ANQGSEA. The CDR3 totals 14 residues. The trim removed 4 bases at V and 2 bases at J, leaving 6 bases unmatched. The chain's CDR3 is CSVAAGGRAYEQYF. CDR3 bases: TGCAGCGTTGCGGCGGGGGGGAGGGCCTACGAGCAGTACTTC.

The V and J genes are TRBV5-1 and TRBJ1-1; no firm D call. CDR1 and CDR2 (germline): SGHRS, YFSETQ. The CDR3 consists of 14 residues. V lost 4 bases and J lost 0, with 10 bases in between. CDR3 residues: CASSIDSMNTEAFF. CDR3 nucleotide sequence: TGCGCCAGCAGCATAGATTCCATGAACACTGAAGCTTTCTTT.

This clone occurred once. The CDR3, as DNA: TGTGCCAGCAGCTTCAGACTAGCGGGAGCCTACGAGCAGTACTTC. This translates into CASSFRLAGAYEQYF. The chain couples TRBV5-6 to TRBJ2-7; 12 positions match TRBD2. The V and J ends lost 2 bases and 2 bases, in that order; junction bases with no gene match: 2. There are 15 residues in the CDR3. Germline V gene sequence: CDR1 SGHDT, CDR2 YYEEEE.